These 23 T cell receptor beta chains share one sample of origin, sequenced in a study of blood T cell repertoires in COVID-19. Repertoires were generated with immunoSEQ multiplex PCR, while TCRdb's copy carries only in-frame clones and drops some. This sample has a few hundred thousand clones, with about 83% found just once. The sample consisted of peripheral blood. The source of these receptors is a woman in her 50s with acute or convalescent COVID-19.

In DNA, the CDR3 is TGTGCCAGTACCCTCGAAGGGGTAGATAGCAATCAGCCCCAGCATTTT. Translating gives CASTLEGVDSNQPQHF. This chain joins TRBV19 and TRBJ1-5, with D perhaps matching TRBD1 (5 bases). Between the trimmed V and J ends, which lost 7 bases and 0 bases, there was a span of 16 bases. The CDR3 is made up of 16 amino acids. The germline V gene has CDR1 LNHDA and CDR2 SQIVND (reference sequence).

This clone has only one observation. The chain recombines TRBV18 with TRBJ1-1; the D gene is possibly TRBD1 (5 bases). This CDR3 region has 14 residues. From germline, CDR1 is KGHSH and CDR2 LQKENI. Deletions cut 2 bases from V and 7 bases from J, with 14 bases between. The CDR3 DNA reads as TGTGCCAGCTCACCAAAGGGGTGGCAGTTTGAAGCTTTCTTT. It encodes CASSPKGWQFEAFF.

CDR3 protein: CAILQGNYGYTF. CDR3 sequence (DNA): TGTGCCATCCTACAGGGGAACTATGGCTACACCTTC. The rearrangement uses TRBV10-3 and TRBJ1-2, with 7 bases aligning to TRBD1. V dropped 8 bases and J dropped 2; count of bases not matched to a gene: 2. CDR3 length equals 12 residues. From germline, CDR1 is ENHRY and CDR2 SYGVKD.

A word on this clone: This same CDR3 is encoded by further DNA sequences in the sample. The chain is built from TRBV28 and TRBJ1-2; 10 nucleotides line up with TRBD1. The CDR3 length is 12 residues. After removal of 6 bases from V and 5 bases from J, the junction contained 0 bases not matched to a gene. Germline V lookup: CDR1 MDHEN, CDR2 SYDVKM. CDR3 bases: TGTGCCAGCAGGGGACAGGGGTATGGCTACACCTTC. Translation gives CASRGQGYGYTF.

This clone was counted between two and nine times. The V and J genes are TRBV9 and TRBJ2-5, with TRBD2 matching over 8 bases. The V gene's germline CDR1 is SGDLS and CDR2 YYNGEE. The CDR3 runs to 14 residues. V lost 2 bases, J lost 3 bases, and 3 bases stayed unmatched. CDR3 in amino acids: CASSVGSGKETQYF. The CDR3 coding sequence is TGTGCCAGCAGCGTTGGTAGCGGGAAAGAGACCCAGTACTTC.

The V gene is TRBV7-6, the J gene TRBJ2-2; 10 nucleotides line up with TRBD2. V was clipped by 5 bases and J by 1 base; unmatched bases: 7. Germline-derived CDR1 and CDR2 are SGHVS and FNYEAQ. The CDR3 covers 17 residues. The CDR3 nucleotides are TGTGCCAGCAGCCGTATAGCGGGGGGCCTGAACACCGGGGAGCTGTTTTTT. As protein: CASSRIAGGLNTGELFF.

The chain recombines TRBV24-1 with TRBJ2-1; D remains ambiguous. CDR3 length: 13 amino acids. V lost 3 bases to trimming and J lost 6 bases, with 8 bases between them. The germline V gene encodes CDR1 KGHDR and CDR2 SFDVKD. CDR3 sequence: CATSDTTGNEQFF. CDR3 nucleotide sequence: TGTGCCACCAGTGATACTACCGGCAATGAGCAGTTCTTC.

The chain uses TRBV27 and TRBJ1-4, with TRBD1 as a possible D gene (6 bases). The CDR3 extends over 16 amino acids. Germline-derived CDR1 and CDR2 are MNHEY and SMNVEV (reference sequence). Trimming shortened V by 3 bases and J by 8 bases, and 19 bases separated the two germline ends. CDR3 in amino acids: CASSLDWGGAEEKLFF. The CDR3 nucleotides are TGTGCCAGCAGTTTGGATTGGGGGGGCGCAGAGGAAAAACTGTTTTTT.

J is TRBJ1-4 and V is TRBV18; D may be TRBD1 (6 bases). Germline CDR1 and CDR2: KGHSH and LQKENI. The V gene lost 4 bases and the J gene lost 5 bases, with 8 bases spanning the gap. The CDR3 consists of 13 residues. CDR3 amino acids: CASSRGQNEKLFF. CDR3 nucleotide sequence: TGTGCCAGCTCACGCGGACAGAATGAAAAACTGTTTTTT.

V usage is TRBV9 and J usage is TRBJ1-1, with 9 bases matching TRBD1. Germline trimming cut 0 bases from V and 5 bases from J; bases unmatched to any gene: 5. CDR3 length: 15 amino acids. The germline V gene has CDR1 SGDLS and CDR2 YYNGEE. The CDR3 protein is CASSVGATGGTEAFF. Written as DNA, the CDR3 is TGTGCCAGCAGCGTAGGGGCGACAGGGGGTACTGAAGCTTTCTTT.

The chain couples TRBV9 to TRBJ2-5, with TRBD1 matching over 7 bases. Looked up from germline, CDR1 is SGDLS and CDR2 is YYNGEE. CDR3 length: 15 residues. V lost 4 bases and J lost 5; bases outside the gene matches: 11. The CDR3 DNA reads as TGTGCCAGCAGCTTAGGAGACAGGGCCTACGAGACCCAGTACTTC. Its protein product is CASSLGDRAYETQYF. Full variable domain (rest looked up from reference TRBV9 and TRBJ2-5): DSGVTQTPKHLITATGQRVTLRCSPRSGDLSVYWYQQSLDQGLQFLIQYYNGEERAKGNILERFSAQQFPDLHSELNLSSLELGDSALYFCASSLGDRAYETQYFGPGTRLLVL.

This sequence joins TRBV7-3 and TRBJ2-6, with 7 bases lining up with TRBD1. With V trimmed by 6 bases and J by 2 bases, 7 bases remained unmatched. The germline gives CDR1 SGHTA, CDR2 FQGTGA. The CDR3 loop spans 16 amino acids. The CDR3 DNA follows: TGTGCCAGCAGTCCAGGGGGTAGCGCTGGGGCCAACGTCCTGACTTTC. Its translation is CASSPGGSAGANVLTF.

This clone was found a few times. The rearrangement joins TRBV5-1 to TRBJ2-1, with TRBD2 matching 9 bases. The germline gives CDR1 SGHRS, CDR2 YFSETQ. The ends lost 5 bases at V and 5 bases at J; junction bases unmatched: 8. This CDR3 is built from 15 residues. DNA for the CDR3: TGCGCCAGCAGGCTGAGGCGGGAGGGCCACAATGAGCAGTTCTTC. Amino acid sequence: CASRLRREGHNEQFF.

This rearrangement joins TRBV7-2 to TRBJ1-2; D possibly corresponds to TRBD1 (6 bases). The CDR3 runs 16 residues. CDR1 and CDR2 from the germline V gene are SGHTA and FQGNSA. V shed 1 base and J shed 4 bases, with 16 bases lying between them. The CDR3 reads CASSLEGTSQIYGYTF. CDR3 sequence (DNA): TGTGCCAGCAGCTTAGAAGGGACATCACAAATCTATGGCTACACCTTC.

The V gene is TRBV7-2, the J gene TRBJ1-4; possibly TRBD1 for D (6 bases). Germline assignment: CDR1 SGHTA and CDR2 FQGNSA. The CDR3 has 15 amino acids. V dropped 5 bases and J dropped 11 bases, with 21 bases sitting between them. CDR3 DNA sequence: TGTGCCAGCAGCCTATCCGGGACACGGAAAGAGAAACTGTTTTTT. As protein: CASSLSGTRKEKLFF.

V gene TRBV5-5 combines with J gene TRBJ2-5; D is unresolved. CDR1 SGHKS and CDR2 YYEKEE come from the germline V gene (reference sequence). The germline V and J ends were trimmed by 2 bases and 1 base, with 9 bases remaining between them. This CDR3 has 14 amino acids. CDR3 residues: CASSFDGPQETQYF. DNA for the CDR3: TGTGCCAGCAGCTTTGATGGCCCCCAAGAGACCCAGTACTTC. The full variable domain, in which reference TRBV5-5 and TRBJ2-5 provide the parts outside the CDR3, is DAGVTQSPTHLIKTRGQQVTLRCSPISGHKSVSWYQQVLGQGPQFIFQYYEKEERGRGNFPDRFSARQFPNYSSELNVNALLLGDSALYLCASSFDGPQETQYFGPGTRLLVL.

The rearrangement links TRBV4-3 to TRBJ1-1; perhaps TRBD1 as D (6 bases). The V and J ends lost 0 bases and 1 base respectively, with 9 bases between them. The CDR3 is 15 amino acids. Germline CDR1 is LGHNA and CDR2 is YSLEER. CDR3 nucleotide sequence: TGCGCCAGCAGCCAAGAATGGGGGCCGAACACTGAAGCTTTCTTT. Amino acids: CASSQEWGPNTEAFF.

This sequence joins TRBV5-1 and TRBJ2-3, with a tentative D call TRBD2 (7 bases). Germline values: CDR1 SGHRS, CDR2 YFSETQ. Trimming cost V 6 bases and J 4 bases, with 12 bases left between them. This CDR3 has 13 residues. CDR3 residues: CASTWEGADTQYF. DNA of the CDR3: TGCGCCAGCACCTGGGAGGGGGCAGATACGCAGTATTTT. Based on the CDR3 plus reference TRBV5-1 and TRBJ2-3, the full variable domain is KAGVTQTPRYLIKTRGQQVTLSCSPISGHRSVSWYQQTPGQGLQFLFEYFSETQRNKGNFPGRFSGRQFSNSRSEMNVSTLELGDSALYLCASTWEGADTQYFGPGTRLTVL.

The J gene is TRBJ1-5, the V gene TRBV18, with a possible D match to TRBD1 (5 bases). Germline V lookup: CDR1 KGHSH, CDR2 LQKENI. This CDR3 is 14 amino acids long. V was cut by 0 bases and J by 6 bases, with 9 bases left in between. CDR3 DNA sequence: TGTGCCAGCTCACCACCAGGGGCGTCTCAGCCCCAGCATTTT. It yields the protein CASSPPGASQPQHF.

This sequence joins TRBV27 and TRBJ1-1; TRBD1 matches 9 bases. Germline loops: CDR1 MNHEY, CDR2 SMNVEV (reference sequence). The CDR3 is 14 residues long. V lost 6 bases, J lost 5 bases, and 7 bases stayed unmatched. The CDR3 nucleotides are TGTGCCAGCAGAGGACAGGGGATAAGGACTGAAGCTTTCTTT. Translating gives CASRGQGIRTEAFF.

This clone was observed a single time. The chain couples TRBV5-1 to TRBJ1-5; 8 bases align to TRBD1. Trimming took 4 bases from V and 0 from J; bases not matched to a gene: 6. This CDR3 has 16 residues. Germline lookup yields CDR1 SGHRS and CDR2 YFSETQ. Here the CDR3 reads CASSLGTGYSNQPQHF. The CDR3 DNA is TGCGCCAGCAGCCTTGGGACAGGCTATAGCAATCAGCCCCAGCATTTT.

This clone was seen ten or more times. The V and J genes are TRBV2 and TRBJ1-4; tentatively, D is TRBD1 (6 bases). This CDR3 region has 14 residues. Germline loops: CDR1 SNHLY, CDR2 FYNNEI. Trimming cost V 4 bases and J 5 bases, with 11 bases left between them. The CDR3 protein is CASSVSRGNEKLFF. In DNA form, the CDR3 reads TGTGCCAGCAGTGTCAGCAGGGGAAATGAAAAACTGTTTTTT.

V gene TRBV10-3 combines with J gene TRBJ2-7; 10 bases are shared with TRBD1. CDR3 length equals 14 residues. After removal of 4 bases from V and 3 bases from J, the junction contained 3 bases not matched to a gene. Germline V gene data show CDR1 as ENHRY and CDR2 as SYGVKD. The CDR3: CAISGGTGDYEQYF. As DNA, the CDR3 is TGTGCCATCAGTGGAGGGACAGGGGACTACGAGCAGTACTTC.